This is a list of T cell receptor beta chains from one sample in a study of blood T cells in healthy people across ages. TCRdb processed the 5' RACE reads anew with MiXCR; each CDR3 protein has one entry. The sample lists fewer than 2,000,000 distinct CDR3 sequences, roughly 32% occurring once. The source material was blood. Receptors originate from a woman aged 25-40 years in good health. Each CDR3 is given with its conserved first and last residue. D genes are given only for firm matches. Not all rows give a size; the values are once, few, many and, for expanded clones, a class.

j_call d_call v_call clone_size cdr3_aa cdr3_nt
TRBJ2-2 TRBD2 TRBV19 . CASSISGTSGTGELFF TGTGCCAGTAGTATCTCAGGGACTAGCGGCACCGGGGAGCTGTTTTTT
TRBJ2-5 . TRBV29-1 . CSVTSPGMETQYF TGCAGCGTTACCTCGCCAGGAATGGAGACCCAGTACTTC
TRBJ2-4 TRBD2 TRBV4-1 . CASSQEVLAGRNIQYF TGCGCCAGCAGCCAAGAGGTTCTAGCGGGAAGGAACATTCAGTACTTC
TRBJ2-1 . TRBV20-1 few CSAGTPSASSYNEQFF TGCAGTGCTGGGACCCCTAGCGCGAGCTCCTACAATGAGCAGTTCTTC
TRBJ1-4 . TRBV12-3/TRBV12-4 few CATTKGRYEKLFF TGTGCCACAACAAAGGGTCGTTATGAAAAACTGTTTTTT
TRBJ2-6 . TRBV11-2 . CASSYYGEYRATGANVLTF TGTGCCAGCAGCTATTACGGGGAATACAGGGCGACTGGGGCCAACGTCCTGACTTTC
TRBJ1-6 . TRBV7-6 many CASSLRSYNSPLHF TGTGCCAGCAGCCTTAGGAGCTACAATTCACCCCTCCACTTT
TRBJ1-4 . TRBV20-1 few CSATQGHDEKLFF TGCAGTGCTACCCAGGGGCATGATGAAAAACTGTTTTTT
TRBJ2-7 . TRBV3-1 . CASSANTGDTYEQYF TGTGCCAGCAGCGCCAATACAGGCGATACCTACGAGCAGTACTTC
TRBJ2-6 TRBD2 TRBV12-3/TRBV12-4 . CASSLWRGGSDGANVLTF TGTGCCAGCAGTCTTTGGAGGGGAGGGTCGGACGGGGCCAACGTCCTGACTTTC
TRBJ2-1 . TRBV28 . CASSSSGMPYNEQFF TGTGCCAGCAGTTCCTCCGGGATGCCCTACAATGAGCAGTTCTTC
TRBJ1-1 . TRBV3-1 . CASSYSMGEAFF TGTGCCAGCAGCTATAGTATGGGGGAAGCTTTCTTT
TRBJ2-7 . TRBV5-1 . CASSLAPGRSSYEQYF TGCGCCAGCAGCTTGGCCCCGGGTCGGAGTTCCTACGAGCAGTACTTC
TRBJ1-5 . TRBV20-1 . CSARVPGNQPQHF TGCAGTGCTAGAGTACCGGGGAATCAGCCCCAGCATTTT